This TCR beta chain was captured by sequencing in a study of T cells after yellow fever vaccination. Across the whole study: Preparation used SMART-Seq v4 Ultra Low Input for the low-cell-number fractions.

Points from the study as a whole: Clonotypes appearing in both CD4 and CD8 compartments existed, and their share was small. Secondary responses were weaker yet peaked faster, day 5 versus 15. Post-booster repertoires again held most primary-vaccination clones (roughly 96% CD4, about 88% CD8).

Turning to this clonotype: Its antigen is not known.

This CDR3 contains 13 residues. CDR1 is DFQATT and CDR2 is SNEGSKA in the germline V gene (reference sequence). Trimming removed 6 bases from V and 5 bases from J; junction bases left unmatched: 10. TCRdb independently ran MiXCR on the 5' RACE reads; one entry per CDR3 protein. The table lists some 500,000 distinct CDR3 sequences, roughly 13% of them singletons. The chain carries TRBV20-1 and TRBJ2-7; 7 bases fit TRBD2. The sample consisted of PBMCs, taken on the day of the yellow fever booster vaccination. This receptor was taken from a man aged 30 to 39 who received the YFV17D yellow fever vaccine. DNA of the CDR3: TGCAGTGCCCAGCGGGGCGTCAAGAACGAGCAGTACTTC. This gives the protein CSAQRGVKNEQYF.